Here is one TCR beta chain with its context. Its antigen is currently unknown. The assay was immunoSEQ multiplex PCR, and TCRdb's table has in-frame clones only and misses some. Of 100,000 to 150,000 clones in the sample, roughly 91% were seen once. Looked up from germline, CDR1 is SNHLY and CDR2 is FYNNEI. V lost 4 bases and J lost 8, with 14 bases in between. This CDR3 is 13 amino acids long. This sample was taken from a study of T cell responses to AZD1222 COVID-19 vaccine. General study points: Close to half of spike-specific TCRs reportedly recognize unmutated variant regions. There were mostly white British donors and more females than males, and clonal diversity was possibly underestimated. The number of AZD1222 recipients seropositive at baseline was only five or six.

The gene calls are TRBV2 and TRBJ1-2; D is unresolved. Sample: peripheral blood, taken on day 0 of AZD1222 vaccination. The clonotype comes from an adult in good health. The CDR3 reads CASSGTDLSGYTF. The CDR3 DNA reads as TGTGCCAGCAGTGGGACGGACCTCTCCGGCTACACCTTC.